This T cell receptor (beta chain) is drawn from a study of T cell repertoires in cytomegalovirus infection. At the level of the study: Well-studied HLA-B-restricted CMV epitopes were used in the study alongside recently identified HLA-C-restricted ones. Study conclusions and caveats: Summed frequency of shared TCR beta families picked out CMV carriers who also had the relevant HLA.

TCRdb reanalysed the reads using MiXCR and keeps one entry per CDR3 protein. The table has a few hundred thousand distinct CDR3 sequences, 40% seen once. This clonotype has a count of ten or more. No antigen is known for it. The sample in question was cultured PBMCs, obtained from culture after CMV antigen stimulation. The sequence derives from a human donor in good health (CMV status not recorded). Some clones in this sample may be carry-over from other donors' samples.

Written as DNA, the CDR3 is TGTGCCAGCAGCCTGGGACTAGGAGTTACGCAGTATTTT. This gives the protein CASSLGLGVTQYF. The chain has TRBV2 and TRBJ2-3, with TRBD2 matching 8 bases. This CDR3 contains 13 residues. Per germline, CDR1 SNHLY and CDR2 FYNNEI. The J segment lost 8 bases and the V segment lost 6 bases, leaving 7 bases of the junction unmatched.